Sequencing of this T cell receptor beta chain was carried out in a study of cytomegalovirus exposure and HLA in healthy donors. 60 Vbeta and 13 Jbeta primers were used in PCR. Only in-frame clones appear in the TCRdb table, and some are missing; sequencing was by immunoSEQ multiplex PCR. The sample lists about 130,000 clones, roughly 70% occurring once. Germline loops: CDR1 LGHNA, CDR2 YSLEER. CDR3 length: 15 amino acids. V was clipped by 3 bases and J by 6 bases, with 15 bases between them. The sample comprised PBMCs. This clonotype was obtained from a woman aged 40 to 50 in good health and CMV-seropositive. The rearrangement uses TRBV4-3 and TRBJ2-4; possible D gene TRBD2, 5 bases. The CDR3 here is CASSQDDPGSNIQYF. CDR3 in DNA: TGCGCCAGCAGCCAGGACGATCCGGGATCAAACATTCAGTACTTC.